This TCR beta chain was found in a study of OX40 agonist ivuxolimab in advanced cancers. Across the whole study: Patients' therapy was ivuxolimab, an antibody that acts as an agonist of OX40 (CD134). A male proportion of around 86% was recorded, with mean age approximately 64 years and range about 20 to 79.

Libraries were prepared by immunoSEQ multiplex PCR; TCRdb keeps only in-frame clonotypes and omits some of them. Of more than 45,000 clones in the sample, about 88% were seen once. The study, taken as a whole, reports: There was clonal expansion of CD4+ and CD8+ blood T cells by week 6 at 0.1 to 3.0 mg/kg.

CDR3 size: 12 residues. The germline V and J ends were trimmed by 6 bases and 8 bases, with 11 bases remaining between them. Germline loops: CDR1 MDHEN, CDR2 SYDVKM. Points on this clone: Its antigen remains unidentified.

The receptor was isolated from an adult with an advanced solid tumor such as melanoma, head and neck, liver or kidney cancer. The V and J genes are TRBV28 and TRBJ2-1; D ambiguous. The sequenced sample was CD4+ or CD8+ T cells sorted from blood, obtained in a trial of the OX40 agonist ivuxolimab. CDR3 residues: CASSLLSDEQFF. CDR3 DNA sequence: TGTGCCAGCAGCCTTTTAAGTGATGAGCAGTTCTTC.